The source of this TCR beta chain is a study of blood T cell repertoires in COVID-19. Study details: Acute-phase and convalescent COVID-19 samples originated in the United States, Italy and Spain. The cDNA or gDNA used as material had been derived from T cells, B-cell-depleted T cells, or PBMCs.

This CDR3 region has 16 residues. Trimming stripped 2 bases from V and 4 bases from J, with 17 bases between. Germline CDR1 is LGHNA and CDR2 is YNFKEQ. Methods used by the authors: Amplification with reference gene primers provided the estimates of nucleated cell counts. Produced via immunoSEQ multiplex PCR; TCRdb's table is partial and in-frame only. V and J calls and clone size are copied from that table; D and trimming were computed from the DNA. The repertoire holds about 180,000 clones, with roughly 87% as singletons. Participant-given clinical history determined each cohort assignment. This TCR was recovered from a human donor with acute COVID-19. The donor label of this sample is uncertain. This chain joins TRBV4-2 and TRBJ1-1, with a tentative D call TRBD1 (5 bases). Sequencing input: PBMCs or T cells enriched from blood (not recorded which). For the CDR3, the DNA is TGTGCCAGCAGCCAACCCCTCGACGGGGGTCGCACTGAAGCTTTCTTT. It codes for CASSQPLDGGRTEAFF.